The text below deals with one T cell receptor beta chain. Its cognate antigen is unknown. This specimen belongs to a study of T cells after yellow fever vaccination. Regarding the study as a whole: Most clones from primary vaccination were detected again post-booster (about 95% CD4, roughly 90% CD8). It was the secondary response that reached its peak faster, day 5 versus 15, but it was weaker.

Making TCR cDNA involved 5'RACE template switching, which added UMIs and a universal primer site. TCRdb recomputed calls from the 5' RACE reads with MiXCR, one row per CDR3 protein. The sample lists a few hundred thousand distinct CDR3 sequences, 8% to 9.5% occurring once. This material consisted of PBMCs, taken roughly 45 days after the first yellow fever vaccination. The TCR was taken from a man aged 18 to 35 who received the YFV17D yellow fever vaccine.

CDR3 residues: CASSYSNVRVSTSPLHF. In DNA form, the CDR3 reads TGTGCCAGCAGTTACTCGAATGTCAGGGTGTCTACCTCACCCCTCCACTTT. The chain is built from TRBV6-5 and TRBJ1-6; TRBD1 is a possible D gene (5 bases). CDR1 and CDR2 from the germline V gene are MNHEY and SVGAGI. The CDR3 length is 17 residues. Trimming pared 0 bases from V and 10 bases from J, leaving 19 bases between.